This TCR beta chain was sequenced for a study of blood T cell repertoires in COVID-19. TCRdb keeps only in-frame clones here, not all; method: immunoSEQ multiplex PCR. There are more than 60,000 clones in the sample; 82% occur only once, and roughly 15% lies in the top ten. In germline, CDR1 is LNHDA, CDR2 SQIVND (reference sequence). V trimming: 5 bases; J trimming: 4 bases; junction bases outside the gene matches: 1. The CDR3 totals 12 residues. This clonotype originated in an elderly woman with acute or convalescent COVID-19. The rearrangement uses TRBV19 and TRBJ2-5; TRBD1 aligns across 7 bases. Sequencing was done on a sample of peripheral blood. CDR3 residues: CASSYRGETQYF. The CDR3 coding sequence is TGTGCCAGTAGTTACAGGGGAGAGACCCAGTACTTC.